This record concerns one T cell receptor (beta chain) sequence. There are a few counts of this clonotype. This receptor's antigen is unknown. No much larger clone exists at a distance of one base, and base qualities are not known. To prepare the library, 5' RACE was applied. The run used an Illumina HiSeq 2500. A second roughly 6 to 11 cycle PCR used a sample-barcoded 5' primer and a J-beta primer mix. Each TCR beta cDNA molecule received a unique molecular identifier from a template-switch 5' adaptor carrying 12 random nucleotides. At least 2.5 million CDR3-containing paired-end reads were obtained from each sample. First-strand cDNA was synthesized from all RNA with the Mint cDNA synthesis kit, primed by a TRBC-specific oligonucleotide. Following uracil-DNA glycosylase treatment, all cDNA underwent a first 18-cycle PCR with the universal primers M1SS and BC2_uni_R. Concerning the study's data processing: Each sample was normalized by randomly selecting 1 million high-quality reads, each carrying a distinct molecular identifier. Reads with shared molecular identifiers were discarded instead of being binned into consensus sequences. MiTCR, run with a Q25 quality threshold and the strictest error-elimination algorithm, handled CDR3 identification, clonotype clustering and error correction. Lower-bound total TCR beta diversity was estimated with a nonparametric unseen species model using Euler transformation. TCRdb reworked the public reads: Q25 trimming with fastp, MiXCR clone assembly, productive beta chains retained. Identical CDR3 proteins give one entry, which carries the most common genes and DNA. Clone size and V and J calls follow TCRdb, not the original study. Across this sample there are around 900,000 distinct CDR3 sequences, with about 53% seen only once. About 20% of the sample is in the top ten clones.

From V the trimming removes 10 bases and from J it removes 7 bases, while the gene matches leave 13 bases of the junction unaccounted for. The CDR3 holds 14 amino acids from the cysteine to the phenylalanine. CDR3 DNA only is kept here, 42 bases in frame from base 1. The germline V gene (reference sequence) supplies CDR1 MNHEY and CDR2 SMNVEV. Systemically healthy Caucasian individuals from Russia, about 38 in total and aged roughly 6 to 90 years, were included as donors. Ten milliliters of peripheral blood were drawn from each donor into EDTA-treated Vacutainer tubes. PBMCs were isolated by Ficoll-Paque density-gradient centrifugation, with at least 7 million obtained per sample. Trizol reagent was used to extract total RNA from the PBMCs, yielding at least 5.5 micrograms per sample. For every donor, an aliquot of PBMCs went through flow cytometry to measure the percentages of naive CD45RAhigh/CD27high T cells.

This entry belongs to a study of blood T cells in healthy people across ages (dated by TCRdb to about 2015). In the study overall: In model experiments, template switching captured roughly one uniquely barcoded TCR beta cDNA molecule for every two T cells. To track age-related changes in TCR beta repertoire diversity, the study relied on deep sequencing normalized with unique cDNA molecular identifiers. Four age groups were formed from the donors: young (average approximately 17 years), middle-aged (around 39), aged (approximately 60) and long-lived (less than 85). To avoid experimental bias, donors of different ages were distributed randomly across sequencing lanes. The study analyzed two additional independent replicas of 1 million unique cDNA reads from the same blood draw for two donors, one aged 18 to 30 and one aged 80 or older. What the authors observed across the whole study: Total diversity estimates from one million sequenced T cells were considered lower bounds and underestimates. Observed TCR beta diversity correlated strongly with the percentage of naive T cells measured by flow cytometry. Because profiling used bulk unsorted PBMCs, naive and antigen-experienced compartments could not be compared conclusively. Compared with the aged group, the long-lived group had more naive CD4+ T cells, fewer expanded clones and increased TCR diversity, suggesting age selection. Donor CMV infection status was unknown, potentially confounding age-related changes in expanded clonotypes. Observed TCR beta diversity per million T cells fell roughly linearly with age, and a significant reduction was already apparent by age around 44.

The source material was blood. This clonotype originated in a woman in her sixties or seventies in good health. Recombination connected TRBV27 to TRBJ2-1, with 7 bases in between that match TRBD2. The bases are TGTGCCACCACAAACCCTATGGGGGGGAATGAGCAGTTCTTC. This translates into CATTNPMGGNEQFF.